This T cell receptor beta chain was observed in a study of regulatory T cells in long-lasting Graves disease. The overall study: Treatment with antithyroid drugs for over 5 years, together with positive TSH receptor antibodies, meant persistent Graves' disease.

Trimming took 2 bases from V and 0 from J, leaving 8 bases between them. The CDR3 has 14 residues. Germline V gene sequence: CDR1 MGHRA, CDR2 YSYEKL. As to this clonotype: Its antigen is not identified.

The time point was: persistent/refractory GD, antithyroid drugs over 5 years with positive TRAb. Extracted PBMC RNA gave rise to the TCR library. Patients hailed from an endocrinology department in Xi'an, China. Broader study findings: With approximately 2,500 shared public clonotypes, persistent patients exceeded new patients, who shared about a thousand.

TCR beta libraries were built with iRepertoire HTBI primers and Arm-PCR of CDR3 regions. TCRdb passed the multiplex PCR reads through MiXCR, listing each CDR3 protein once. This table holds 350,000 to 450,000 distinct CDR3 sequences, 21% found once. Source: peripheral blood mononuclear cells (PBMCs), taken when the disease was refractory, from a patient treated with antithyroid drugs. The sequence came from a female donor with Graves disease. This sequence joins TRBV4-1 and TRBJ2-7, with D tentatively TRBD1 (5 bases). CDR3 in DNA: TGCGCCAGCAGCCAACCGGACACCTCCTACGAGCAGTACTTC. Its translation is CASSQPDTSYEQYF.